One sample yielded the 27 T cell receptor beta chains listed below, sequenced in a study of blood T cell repertoires in COVID-19 (dated by TCRdb to the early 2020s). The method was the immunoSEQ multiplex PCR assay. TCRdb stores this immuneACCESS table with in-frame sequences only. Part of the clones is absent; in the studies checked, under half of the shortfall reflects unresolved V genes, and no reason is known for the rest. This sample is represented by some 270,000 clones; 80% to 90% of them were singletons. Of the sample, 3.1% is held by the ten largest clones. Sequencing was performed on PBMCs or T cells enriched from blood (not recorded which). Receptors were obtained from a woman aged 40-49 years who had been exposed to COVID-19.

The chain couples TRBV5-1 to TRBJ2-7, with TRBD1 identical over 10 bases. Germline CDR1 and CDR2: SGHRS and YFSETQ. The CDR3 consists of 14 residues. The CDR3 coding sequence is TGTGCCAGCAGCTTGGGGACAGGGGAGGACGAGCAGTACGTC. It yields the protein CASSLGTGEDEQYV.

As regards this clone: The junction differs from germline at one of its ends, possibly a read error. The chain joins TRBV5-1 to TRBJ1-4, with a weak D call TRBD1 (5 bases). CDR1 and CDR2 (germline): SGHRS, YFSETQ. CDR3 size: 15 residues. CDR3 residues: CASRPGGLTNEKLFF. CDR3 DNA sequence: TGTGCCAGCCGTCCCGGGGGTTTAACTAATGAAAAACTGTTTTTT. The full variable domain, its missing parts supplied by reference TRBV5-1 and TRBJ1-4, is KAGVTQTPRYLIKTRGQQVTLSCSPISGHRSVSWYQQTPGQGLQFLFEYFSETQRNKGNFPGRFSGRQFSNSRSEMNVSTLELGDSALYLCASRPGGLTNEKLFFGSGTQLSVL.

This clone was recorded a few times. The chain combines TRBV5-1 with TRBJ1-1; D is ambiguous. This CDR3 contains 14 residues. The germline V and J ends were trimmed by 0 bases and 6 bases, with 12 bases remaining between them. The germline CDR1 and CDR2 sequences are SGHRS and YFSETQ. Here the CDR3 reads CASSLDRGFSEAFF. The CDR3 region has the DNA TGCGCCAGCAGCTTGGACCGGGGTTTCTCTGAAGCTTTCTTT.

This chain connects TRBV28 to TRBJ1-2; D unresolved. The CDR3 runs 14 residues. Germline V CDR1 and CDR2: MDHEN, SYDVKM. V lost 7 bases and J lost 6, with 18 bases in between. Here the CDR3 reads CASIPSPLRNGYTF. CDR3 nucleotide sequence: TGTGCCAGCATCCCTTCCCCTCTCAGAAATGGCTACACCTTC.

The rearrangement links TRBV29-1 to TRBJ2-7, with 9 bases lining up with TRBD1. CDR3 length: 13 amino acids. With V trimmed by 6 bases and J by 3 bases, 6 bases remained unmatched. CDR1 is SQVTM and CDR2 is ANQGSEA in the germline V gene. CDR3 residues: CSVVSGQGYEQYF. Written as DNA, the CDR3 is TGCAGCGTAGTTTCGGGACAGGGCTACGAGCAGTACTTC.

The chain has TRBV6-2 or TRBV6-3 and TRBJ2-1; 7 nucleotides line up with TRBD2. The ends lost 5 bases at V and 14 bases at J; junction bases unmatched: 30. The germline V gene encodes CDR1 MNHEY and CDR2 SVGEGT. The CDR3 totals 19 residues. The CDR3 reads CASSPTIAGPIQLYNGEFF. As DNA, the CDR3 is TGTGCCAGCAGTCCAACAATAGCGGGTCCCATTCAGCTTTATAACGGAGAGTTCTTC.

The CDR3 nucleotides are TGCAGCGTTGTACCGGGACAGGGTTCGGGAAACACCATATATTTT. The encoded protein is CSVVPGQGSGNTIYF. The chain uses TRBV29-1 and TRBJ1-3; 9 bases align to TRBD1. This CDR3 region has 15 residues. From germline, CDR1 is SQVTM and CDR2 ANQGSEA. The V gene end was trimmed by 4 bases and the J gene end by 4 bases; junction bases not matched to a gene: 8.

This clone was seen a handful of times. The chain joins TRBV10-3 to TRBJ1-2, with D possibly TRBD1 on 6 matching bases. Deletions cut 3 bases from V and 5 bases from J, with 13 bases between. Germline V gives CDR1 ENHRY, CDR2 SYGVKD. The CDR3 has 14 amino acids. In nucleotides, the CDR3 is TGTGCCATCAGTGATCCCGGGGGGCGTTATGGCTACACCTTC. This gives the protein CAISDPGGRYGYTF.

This clone was counted once. This chain uses TRBV7-2 with TRBJ1-5; D not certain. Per the germline V gene, CDR1 is SGHTA and CDR2 is FQGNSA. V lost 1 base and J 4 bases, leaving 11 bases between the germline ends. The CDR3 totals 15 residues. The CDR3 DNA reads as TGTGCCAGCAGCTTAGGTTGGCCGGGGAATCAGCCCCAGCATTTT. Its protein product is CASSLGWPGNQPQHF.

The chain is built from TRBV2 and TRBJ1-1, with D possibly matching TRBD1 (5 bases). Looked up from germline, CDR1 is SNHLY and CDR2 is FYNNEI. CDR3 length equals 14 residues. V gave up 6 bases and J gave up 4 bases, with 15 bases separating them. CDR3 protein: CASSGTTLGTEAFF. CDR3 nucleotide sequence: TGTGCCAGCAGCGGGACTACCTTGGGCACTGAAGCTTTCTTT.

The chain recombines TRBV5-1 with TRBJ2-2, with D possibly TRBD1 on 5 matching bases. This CDR3 is 17 amino acids long. The V and J ends lost 4 bases and 7 bases respectively, with 23 bases between them. CDR1 SGHRS and CDR2 YFSETQ come from the germline V gene. The DNA for the CDR3 is TGCGCCAGCAGCATTCGGTTTGGGGCCCCGATAGGCGGGGAGCTGTTTTTT. Translating gives CASSIRFGAPIGGELFF. The full variable domain, completed using reference TRBV5-1 and TRBJ2-2, is KAGVTQTPRYLIKTRGQQVTLSCSPISGHRSVSWYQQTPGQGLQFLFEYFSETQRNKGNFPGRFSGRQFSNSRSEMNVSTLELGDSALYLCASSIRFGAPIGGELFFGEGSRLTVL.

V gene TRBV28 combines with J gene TRBJ1-6, with a weak D call TRBD1 (6 bases). Germline V gene data show CDR1 as MDHEN and CDR2 as SYDVKM. The length of the CDR3 is 16 residues. Trimming stripped 5 bases from V and 2 bases from J, with 13 bases between. The DNA for the CDR3 is TGTGCCAGCAGTCCGGAAGGGGGAGCCTATAATTCACCCCTCCACTTT. Protein sequence: CASSPEGGAYNSPLHF.

The V and J genes are TRBV7-2 and TRBJ1-1, with TRBD1 as a possible D gene (5 bases). Germline CDR1 and CDR2: SGHTA and FQGNSA. This CDR3 comprises 14 residues. V lost 10 bases, J lost 0 bases, and 15 bases lay in between. CDR3 in DNA: TGTGCCACCCGGGGGGGGATCATGAACACTGAAGCTTTCTTT. Its translation: CATRGGIMNTEAFF.

This clone occurred once. Other DNA sequences of this sample code for an identical CDR3. This chain links TRBV5-6 with TRBJ1-1; 8 nucleotides line up with TRBD1. The CDR3 is 13 residues long. Trimming at V came to 4 bases and at J to 4 bases, leaving 3 bases not matched to a gene. Germline V CDR1 and CDR2: SGHDT, YYEEEE. CDR3 sequence: CASSPQGVTEAFF. DNA for the CDR3: TGTGCCAGCAGCCCACAGGGGGTCACTGAAGCTTTCTTT.

The chain joins TRBV29-1 to TRBJ2-1, with 7 positions matching TRBD2. Germline lookup yields CDR1 SQVTM and CDR2 ANQGSEA. Unmatched junction bases numbered 0, after V lost 7 bases and J lost 6 bases. The CDR3 spans 10 residues. CDR3 DNA sequence: TGCAGCGGCGGGGGCAATGAGCAGTTCTTC. This codes for CSGGGNEQFF.

The rearrangement links TRBV27 to TRBJ1-2; 10 nucleotides match TRBD1. This CDR3 has 15 amino acids. Germline CDR1 is MNHEY and CDR2 is SMNVEV (reference sequence). J gave up 4 bases and V 5 bases, and 7 bases lay outside the gene matches. The CDR3 reads CASSPTTGGLYGYTF. For the CDR3, the DNA is TGTGCCAGCAGTCCCACGACAGGGGGCCTCTATGGCTACACCTTC.

The chain is built from TRBV5-1 and TRBJ2-7, with D unclear. The CDR3 is 13 residues long. Germline lookup yields CDR1 SGHRS and CDR2 YFSETQ. The ends were cut back, 0 bases at V and 1 base at J, with 5 bases in the middle. This CDR3 reads CASSLANSYEQYF. The CDR3 bases are TGCGCCAGCAGCTTGGCCAATTCCTACGAGCAGTACTTC.

The genes are TRBV24-1 and TRBJ1-2; weak D call: TRBD1 (5 bases). Germline V gene sequence: CDR1 KGHDR, CDR2 SFDVKD. V shed 3 bases and J shed 8 bases, with 15 bases lying between them. This CDR3 contains 14 residues. Written as DNA, the CDR3 is TGTGCCACCAGTGATCTGGGGCCCCAAGGGGGCTACACCTTC. Translating gives CATSDLGPQGGYTF.

The chain recombines TRBV11-3 with TRBJ2-1; 10 nucleotides align to TRBD2. The CDR3 is made up of 17 amino acids. Germline CDR1 and CDR2: SGHNT and YENEEA. The V and J ends lost 0 bases and 3 bases, in that order; junction bases with no gene match: 5. CDR3 DNA: TGTGCCAGCAGCTTAGATCCCCTAGCGGGAGTCTACAATGAGCAGTTCTTC. This translates into CASSLDPLAGVYNEQFF.

J is TRBJ1-2 and V is TRBV6-5; 7 nucleotides line up with TRBD1. Germline V gives CDR1 MNHEY, CDR2 SVGAGI. J lost 6 bases, V lost 2 bases, and 6 bases had no gene match. This CDR3 has 14 amino acids. The DNA of the CDR3 is TGTGCCAGCAGTTACCCGGGACAGAGGAATGGCTACACCTTC. It is translated as CASSYPGQRNGYTF.

This rearrangement joins TRBV19 to TRBJ2-7; 9 nucleotides match TRBD1. Unmatched junction bases numbered 5, after V lost 5 bases and J lost 6 bases. This CDR3 spans 13 amino acids. Germline V CDR1 and CDR2: LNHDA, SQIVND (reference sequence). CDR3 protein: CASSPQTGGEQYV. CDR3 bases: TGTGCCAGTAGTCCGCAGACAGGGGGCGAGCAGTACGTC.

Written as DNA, the CDR3 is TGTGCCAGCGGCCTAGCGGGAGGGAACACCGGGGAGCTGTTTTTT. Amino acid sequence: CASGLAGGNTGELFF. The gene calls are TRBV6-4 and TRBJ2-2; 11 nucleotides line up with TRBD2. The CDR3 runs to 15 residues. CDR1 and CDR2 from the germline V gene are MRHNA and SNTAGT. The V segment lost 8 bases and the J segment 1 base; nucleotides outside the gene matches: 3.

As for this clone: The junction departs from germline at one end; a sequencing error may be responsible. This chain connects TRBV3-1 (or the pseudogene TRBV3-2) to TRBJ1-2; 7 bases line up with TRBD1. The germline gives CDR1 LGHDT, CDR2 YNNKEL (reference sequence). CDR3 length: 13 residues. The DNA for the CDR3 is TGTGCCAGCACCCAACAGGGGTTATATGGCTACACCTTC. Translated, it gives CASTQQGLYGYTF.

The gene calls are TRBV9 and TRBJ2-1, with a possible D match to TRBD1 (6 bases). From germline, CDR1 is SGDLS and CDR2 YYNGEE. V was clipped by 3 bases and J by 0 bases, with 13 bases between them. This CDR3 is built from 16 residues. The CDR3 coding sequence is TGTGCCAGCAGCGCCTCGACAGGCAGCTCCTACAATGAGCAGTTCTTC. It encodes CASSASTGSSYNEQFF.

This clone was recorded only once. The rearrangement links TRBV24-1 to TRBJ1-1; D is perhaps TRBD1 (5 bases). The CDR3 runs 15 residues. V lost 4 bases, J lost 4 bases, and 15 bases lay in between. Germline values: CDR1 KGHDR, CDR2 SFDVKD. The CDR3 loop reads CATSDSTEASTEAFF. The CDR3 DNA is TGTGCCACCAGTGACTCGACAGAGGCAAGCACTGAAGCTTTCTTT.

The chain couples TRBV5-1 to TRBJ2-5; D may be TRBD1 (5 bases). There are 15 residues in the CDR3. V lost 0 bases and J 0 bases, leaving 9 bases between the germline ends. Germline V gives CDR1 SGHRS, CDR2 YFSETQ. CDR3 nucleotide sequence: TGCGCCAGCAGCTTGGCCAGGGCGGACCAAGAGACCCAGTACTTC. Its translation is CASSLARADQETQYF.

The rearrangement links TRBV7-3 to TRBJ2-3; D may be TRBD2 (5 bases). Germline V gene data show CDR1 as SGHTA and CDR2 as FQGTGA. V was pared by 5 bases and J by 6 bases, with 18 bases between. The CDR3 loop spans 15 amino acids. DNA for the CDR3: TGTGCCAGCAGCCAACTAGGGTCCCTTGGGGATACGCAGTATTTT. Translated: CASSQLGSLGDTQYF.